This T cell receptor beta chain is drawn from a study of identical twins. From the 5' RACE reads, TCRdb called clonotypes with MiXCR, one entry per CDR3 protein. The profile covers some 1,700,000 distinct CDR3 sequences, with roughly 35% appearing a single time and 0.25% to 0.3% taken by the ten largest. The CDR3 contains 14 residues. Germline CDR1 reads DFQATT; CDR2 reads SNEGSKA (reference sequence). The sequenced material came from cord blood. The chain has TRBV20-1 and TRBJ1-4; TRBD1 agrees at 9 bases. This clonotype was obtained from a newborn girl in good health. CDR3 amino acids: CSSGQGAANEKLFF. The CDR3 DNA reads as TGCAGCTCGGGACAGGGTGCAGCTAATGAAAAACTGTTTTTT.